This TCR beta chain stems from a study of blood T cell repertoires in COVID-19. On the study more broadly: Italy, Spain and the United States were the sources of the convalescent and acute COVID-19 samples.

The assay was immunoSEQ multiplex PCR, and TCRdb's table has in-frame clones only and misses some. The data contain under 250,000 clones, 84% of them seen just once; the ten biggest clones take up 7.6%. The V segment lost 4 bases and the J segment 7 bases; nucleotides outside the gene matches: 15. Germline V gene lookup returns CDR1 SGHRS and CDR2 YFSETQ. The CDR3 sequence is 16 residues long. Specimen: peripheral blood. This receptor was obtained from a woman between 50 and 59 years old with active or convalescent COVID-19. The chain joins TRBV5-1 to TRBJ2-7; TRBD2 matches 9 bases. The CDR3 coding sequence is TGCGCCAGCAGCAGAGGGGTTATAGCGGGAGTGGGTGAGCAGTACTTC. It yields the protein CASSRGVIAGVGEQYF.